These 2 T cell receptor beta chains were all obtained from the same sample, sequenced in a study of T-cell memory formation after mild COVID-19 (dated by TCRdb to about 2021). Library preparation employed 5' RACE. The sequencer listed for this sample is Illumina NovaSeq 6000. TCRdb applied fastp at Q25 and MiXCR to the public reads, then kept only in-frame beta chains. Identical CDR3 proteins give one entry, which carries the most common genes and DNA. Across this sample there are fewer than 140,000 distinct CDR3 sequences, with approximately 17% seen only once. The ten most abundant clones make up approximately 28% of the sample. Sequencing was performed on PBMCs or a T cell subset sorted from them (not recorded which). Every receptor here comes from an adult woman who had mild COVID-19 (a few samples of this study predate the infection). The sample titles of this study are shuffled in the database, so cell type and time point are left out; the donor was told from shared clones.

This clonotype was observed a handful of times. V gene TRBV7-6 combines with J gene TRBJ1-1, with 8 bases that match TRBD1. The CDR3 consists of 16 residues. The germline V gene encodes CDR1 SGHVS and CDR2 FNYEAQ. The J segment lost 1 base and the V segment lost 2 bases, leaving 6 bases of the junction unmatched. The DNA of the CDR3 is TGTGCCAGCAGCTTACACCCGGACAGGGCGAACACTGAAGCTTTCTTT. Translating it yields CASSLHPDRANTEAFF. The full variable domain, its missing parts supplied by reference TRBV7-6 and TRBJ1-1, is GAGVSQSPRYKVTKRGQDVALRCDPISGHVSLYWYRQALGQGPEFLTYFNYEAQQDKSGLPNDRFSAERPEGSISTLTIQRTEQRDSAMYRCASSLHPDRANTEAFFGQGTRLTVV.

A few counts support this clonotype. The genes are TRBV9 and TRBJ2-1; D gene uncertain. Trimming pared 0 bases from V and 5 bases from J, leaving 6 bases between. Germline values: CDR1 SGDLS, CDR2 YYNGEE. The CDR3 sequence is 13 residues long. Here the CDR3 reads CASSVGRNNEQFF. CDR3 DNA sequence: TGTGCCAGCAGCGTAGGTCGCAACAATGAGCAGTTCTTC.